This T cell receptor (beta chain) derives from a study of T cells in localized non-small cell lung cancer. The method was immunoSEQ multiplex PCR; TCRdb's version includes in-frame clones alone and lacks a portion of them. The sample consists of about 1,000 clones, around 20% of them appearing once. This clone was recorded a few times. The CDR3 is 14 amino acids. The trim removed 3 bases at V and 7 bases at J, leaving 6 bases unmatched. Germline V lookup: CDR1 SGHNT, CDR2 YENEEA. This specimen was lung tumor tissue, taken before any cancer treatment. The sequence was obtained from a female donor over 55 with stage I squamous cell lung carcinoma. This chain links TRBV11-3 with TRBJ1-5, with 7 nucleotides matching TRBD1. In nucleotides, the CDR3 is TGTGCCAGCAGCTTGTCAGGGGGTAGGCAGCCCCAGCATTTT. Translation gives CASSLSGGRQPQHF.